These 26 T cell receptor beta chains originate from one sample sequenced in a study of blood T cell repertoires in COVID-19. Some clones are missing from TCRdb's copy, which holds only in-frame ones; the method was immunoSEQ multiplex PCR. The table includes over 150,000 clones, around 80% detected once. The sequenced material came from PBMCs or T cells enriched from blood (not recorded which). The source of these receptors is a man aged 45-65 years who had recovered from COVID-19.

The chain is built from TRBV2 and TRBJ1-2; TRBD1 aligns across 9 bases. This CDR3 region has 14 residues. Germline V gene data show CDR1 as SNHLY and CDR2 as FYNNEI. J was trimmed by 6 bases and V by 7 bases; bases with no gene match: 9. CDR3 in DNA: TGTGCCAGCAACCAGGGACAGGGTTGGAATGGCTACACCTTC. This translates into CASNQGQGWNGYTF.

This clone came up once. The V call is TRBV7-3, the J call TRBJ2-5, with a possible D match to TRBD2 (6 bases). Between the trimmed V and J ends, which lost 0 bases and 9 bases, there was a span of 14 bases. CDR1 and CDR2 from the germline V gene are SGHTA and FQGTGA. CDR3 length: 14 residues. The CDR3 reads CASSLTGTAGPQYF. The CDR3 DNA follows: TGTGCCAGCAGCTTAACCGGGACTGCTGGGCCCCAGTACTTC.

The gene calls are TRBV2 and TRBJ2-5; 15 nucleotides match TRBD2. J was trimmed by 4 bases and V by 4 bases; bases with no gene match: 10. Germline V CDR1 and CDR2: SNHLY, FYNNEI. The CDR3 sequence is 18 residues long. The CDR3 DNA sequence: TGTGCCAGCAGTGCCGCGGGACTAGCGGGGGGTCGGGGAGAGACCCAGTACTTC. Encoded protein: CASSAAGLAGGRGETQYF.

This clone was counted ten times or more. The chain carries TRBV5-8 and TRBJ1-5; 9 nucleotides agree with TRBD1. Germline V lookup: CDR1 SGHTS, CDR2 YDEGEE. CDR3 length: 16 residues. V was pared by 3 bases and J by 2 bases, with 6 bases of the junction left unmatched. The CDR3 sequence: CASSSYRGLGNQPQHF. The CDR3 bases are TGTGCCAGCAGCTCCTACAGGGGGCTAGGCAATCAGCCCCAGCATTTT.

The V and J genes are TRBV6-6 and TRBJ1-5; 7 bases map to TRBD1. The CDR3 is 14 residues long. V shed 4 bases and J 7 bases; nucleotides not matched to a gene: 7. Looked up from germline, CDR1 is MNHNY and CDR2 is SVGAGI (reference sequence). The CDR3 nucleotides read TGTGCCAGCAGTTTCCACAGGGGATTCCAGCCCCAGCATTTT. Amino acid sequence: CASSFHRGFQPQHF.

V usage is TRBV18 and J usage is TRBJ1-5; possibly TRBD1 for D (5 bases). The CDR3 runs 15 residues. CDR1 is KGHSH and CDR2 is LQKENI in the germline V gene. The germline V and J ends were trimmed by 2 bases and 7 bases, with 15 bases remaining between them. The CDR3 sequence: CASSPTGGRRQPQHF. The CDR3 nucleotides are TGTGCCAGCTCACCAACGGGGGGAAGGCGGCAGCCCCAGCATTTT.

The J gene is TRBJ2-3, the V gene TRBV6-5; possible D gene TRBD1, 7 bases. The CDR3 loop spans 13 amino acids. The germline V gene has CDR1 MNHEY and CDR2 SVGAGI. V was clipped by 4 bases and J by 4 bases, with 9 bases between them. For the CDR3, the DNA is TGTGCCAGCAGTTCCAGGGGGGCAGATACGCAGTATTTT. Its translation is CASSSRGADTQYF.

The chain recombines TRBV25-1 with TRBJ1-3, with D possibly being TRBD1 (5 bases). The ends were cut back, 4 bases at V and 2 bases at J, with 15 bases in the middle. This CDR3 region has 16 residues. Germline CDR1 is MGHDK and CDR2 is SYGVNS. CDR3 DNA sequence: TGTGCCAGCAGTGGCAACAGGAGAGCCACTGGAAACACCATATATTTT. This codes for CASSGNRRATGNTIYF.

This chain joins TRBV11-3 and TRBJ2-1, with D unresolved. The germline V and J ends were trimmed by 5 bases and 9 bases, with 14 bases remaining between them. CDR1 SGHNT and CDR2 YENEEA come from the germline V gene. The CDR3 is 13 residues long. The DNA of the CDR3 is TGTGCCAGCAGCCCTAGGTTTCTAGGTGAGCAGTTCTTC. Translation: CASSPRFLGEQFF.

The chain links TRBV5-1 to TRBJ1-5, with a weak D call TRBD1 (6 bases). V was shortened by 0 bases and J by 3 bases, with 16 bases between the two germline ends. Germline CDR1 is SGHRS and CDR2 is YFSETQ. CDR3 size: 17 residues. CDR3 sequence: CASSLASRGSDNQPQHF. CDR3 DNA sequence: TGCGCCAGCAGCTTGGCCTCCAGGGGCTCGGACAATCAGCCCCAGCATTTT.

V gene TRBV5-1 combines with J gene TRBJ1-6; D remains unclear. Per germline, CDR1 SGHRS and CDR2 YFSETQ. The CDR3 has 15 residues. V dropped 0 bases and J dropped 6 bases, with 10 bases sitting between them. CDR3 region: CASSLASGANSPLHF. CDR3 nucleotide sequence: TGCGCCAGCAGCTTGGCCAGTGGTGCTAATTCACCCCTCCACTTT.

This chain uses TRBV5-5 with TRBJ1-1; tentatively, D is TRBD1 (5 bases). Trimming took 2 bases from V and 2 from J, leaving 10 bases between them. The CDR3 totals 14 residues. Germline values: CDR1 SGHKS, CDR2 YYEKEE (reference sequence). The CDR3 nucleotides are TGTGCCAGCAGCTTTGGGGGGATTAACACTGAAGCTTTCTTT. Translated: CASSFGGINTEAFF.

The chain has TRBV6-6 and TRBJ1-2, with TRBD1 matching over 7 bases. The CDR3 spans 14 residues. Per the germline V gene, CDR1 is MNHNY and CDR2 is SVGAGI (reference sequence). The junction had 4 bases not matched to a gene; V was cut back by 6 bases and J by 0 bases. The CDR3 spells CASSPGQPNYGYTF. For the CDR3, the DNA is TGTGCCAGCAGCCCGGGACAGCCTAACTATGGCTACACCTTC.

This clone was seen a single time. The gene calls are TRBV29-1 and TRBJ1-3; 9 positions match TRBD1. The CDR3 loop spans 12 amino acids. The trim removed 7 bases at V and 7 bases at J, leaving 5 bases unmatched. Germline values: CDR1 SQVTM, CDR2 ANQGSEA. The CDR3 region has the DNA TGCAGCGGTGTGGGACAGGGTAACACCATATATTTT. Protein sequence: CSGVGQGNTIYF.

This chain joins TRBV2 and TRBJ2-3; TRBD2 matches 7 bases. The CDR3 totals 11 residues. With 11 bases clipped from V and 3 bases from J, the junction kept 2 bases outside the gene matches. CDR1 is SNHLY, CDR2 FYNNEI, per germline. The CDR3 region has the DNA TGTGCCTGCGGGAGTACAGATACGCAGTATTTT. Its translation: CACGSTDTQYF.

This chain joins TRBV15 and TRBJ2-5; the D gene is possibly TRBD2 (5 bases). V lost 7 bases, J lost 5 bases, and 14 bases lay in between. The CDR3 loop spans 13 amino acids. CDR1 and CDR2 (germline): LNHNV, YYDKDF (reference sequence). The CDR3 nucleotides read TGTGCCACCACCACTGAGGGTGGCGAGACCCAGTACTTC. It translates to CATTTEGGETQYF.

This chain uses TRBV10-3 with TRBJ2-3, with TRBD2 matching over 14 bases. Looked up from germline, CDR1 is ENHRY and CDR2 is SYGVKD. The CDR3 is made up of 16 amino acids. Trimming removed 6 bases from V and 2 bases from J; junction bases left unmatched: 4. The chain's CDR3 is CAISRTSGGITDTQYF. CDR3 coding DNA: TGTGCCATCAGCCGGACTAGCGGGGGGATCACAGATACGCAGTATTTT.

This chain connects TRBV4-2 to TRBJ2-2; 8 bases align to TRBD1. This CDR3 is built from 17 residues. Germline V gene lookup returns CDR1 LGHNA and CDR2 YNFKEQ. The V gene end was trimmed by 4 bases and the J gene end by 5 bases; junction bases not matched to a gene: 12. Here the CDR3 DNA reads TGTGCCAGCAGCCCCAGCGGACAGGGTGGGGTAACCGGGGAGCTGTTTTTT. It codes for CASSPSGQGGVTGELFF.

This clone was recorded a few times. This chain joins TRBV19 and TRBJ2-1; 9 bases fit TRBD1. V lost 8 bases to trimming and J lost 5 bases; unmatched junction nucleotides: 7. CDR1 is LNHDA, CDR2 SQIVND, per germline (reference sequence). CDR3 size: 14 residues. The CDR3 sequence: CASDTGTGHNEQFF. The CDR3 nucleotides are TGTGCCAGTGATACCGGGACAGGGCACAATGAGCAGTTCTTC.

The J gene is TRBJ1-2, the V gene TRBV3-1 (or the pseudogene TRBV3-2); 7 nucleotides match TRBD1. Germline V gene lookup returns CDR1 LGHDT and CDR2 YNNKEL (reference sequence). Losses at the gene ends were 5 bases for V and 0 bases for J; bases not matched to a gene: 3. This CDR3 region has 14 residues. CDR3 residues: CASSGQGANYGYTF. CDR3 DNA sequence: TGTGCCAGCAGCGGGCAGGGGGCTAACTATGGCTACACCTTC.

About this clone: An end of the junction differs from the germline gene, which may be a read error. The genes are TRBV6-1 and TRBJ2-1; maybe TRBD2 (7 bases). Germline V gene data show CDR1 as MNHNS and CDR2 as SASEGT. This CDR3 contains 15 residues. This CDR3 reads CASREGTGGSNEQFF. The CDR3 nucleotides read TGTGCCAGCAGGGAAGGAACGGGGGGCTCCAATGAGCAGTTCTTC.

This chain joins TRBV12-5 and TRBJ2-2; perhaps TRBD1 as D (5 bases). Germline-derived CDR1 and CDR2 are LGHNT and FRNRAP. The CDR3 loop spans 12 amino acids. V shed 5 bases and J shed 8 bases, with 9 bases lying between them. CDR3 coding DNA: TGTGCTAGTGGTCGACAGTCGGGGGAGCTGTTTTTT. Protein product: CASGRQSGELFF.

This clone was seen a single time. The chain recombines TRBV5-3 with TRBJ2-5; TRBD2 aligns across 11 bases. TRBV5-3 is sorted into the ORF group, with uncertain function. V was pared by 0 bases and J by 5 bases, with 9 bases of the junction left unmatched. The CDR3 is 17 amino acids. The CDR3 loop is CARSLVLAGGREETQYF. Here the CDR3 DNA reads TGTGCCAGAAGCTTGGTGTTAGCGGGGGGGCGTGAGGAGACCCAGTACTTC.

The chain joins TRBV9 to TRBJ1-3; a weak D match, TRBD1 (6 bases). Germline V CDR1 and CDR2: SGDLS, YYNGEE. The CDR3 is 14 amino acids. V gave up 2 bases and J gave up 4 bases, with 10 bases separating them. The CDR3 sequence is CASSVGGQGNTIYF. The DNA of the CDR3 is TGTGCCAGCAGCGTCGGGGGGCAGGGAAACACCATATATTTT.

CDR3 nucleotides: TGTGCCAGCAGCCAGGGGATATCGGGTCAGCCCCAGCATTTT. Translating gives CASSQGISGQPQHF. The rearrangement joins TRBV5-8 to TRBJ1-5, with D maybe TRBD1 (6 bases). CDR1 and CDR2 (germline): SGHTS, YDEGEE. V lost 4 bases, J lost 6 bases, and 14 bases lay in between. This CDR3 contains 14 residues.

This rearrangement joins TRBV3-1 (or the pseudogene TRBV3-2) to TRBJ1-2, with 8 positions matching TRBD1. V gave up 2 bases and J gave up 6 bases; unmatched junction bases: 2. Germline V CDR1 and CDR2: LGHDT, YNNKEL (reference sequence). The CDR3 contains 13 residues. DNA of the CDR3: TGTGCCAGCAGCCAACGGACAGGGCATGGCTACACCTTC. Translation gives CASSQRTGHGYTF.